The TCR beta chain under discussion was sequenced for a study of T cell responses to AZD1222 COVID-19 vaccine. Study-wide findings and caveats: Regions left unmutated in variants are reportedly the target of nearly half of spike-specific TCRs.

Concerning this clone: Its antigen is still unknown.

Here immunoSEQ multiplex PCR was the method, and the copy in TCRdb shows in-frame clones only, minus some. The table has 100,000 to 150,000 clones, roughly 93% seen once; the top ten hold approximately 5.4%. Germline CDR1 MNHEY, CDR2 SVGEGT. This CDR3 spans 15 amino acids. With 2 bases removed from V and 0 bases from J, the gap between germline ends came to 8 bases. The gene calls are TRBV6-2 or TRBV6-3 and TRBJ1-5, with D unresolved. Sample: peripheral blood, taken on day 0 of AZD1222 vaccination. The clonotype was recovered from an adult in good health. The CDR3 bases are TGTGCCAGCAGTTACAGGAAATATAGCAATCAGCCCCAGCATTTT. This translates into CASSYRKYSNQPQHF.